Below, 23 T cell receptor beta chains from the same sample are listed, as sequenced in a study of Ad26.COV2.S vaccination and SARS-CoV-2 variants. Data came from immunoSEQ multiplex PCR; TCRdb stores just in-frame clones and leaves some out. The data contain 450,000 to 550,000 clones, nearly 90% of them seen just once; the ten biggest clones take up around 2.5%. The treatment: roughly 20 received Ad26.COV2.S at low or high dose, single or two shots; several received placebo; per-sample allocation not given. Specimen acquisition occurred on day 63 following the initial vaccine or placebo injection. Sequencing was performed on peripheral blood, taken in a trial of Ad26.COV2.S vaccine versus placebo. The receptors originated from a person between 18 and 59 years old who received the Ad26.COV2.S COVID-19 vaccine or a placebo.

The chain joins TRBV24-1 to TRBJ2-3, with unresolved D. Trimming pared 1 base from V and 2 bases from J, leaving 9 bases between. CDR1 is KGHDR and CDR2 is SFDVKD in the germline V gene. The CDR3 spans 15 residues. This CDR3 reads CATSDFGWITDTQYF. In DNA form, the CDR3 reads TGTGCCACCAGTGATTTCGGCTGGATCACAGATACGCAGTATTTT.

In the case of this clone: Other DNA sequences in this specimen translate into the identical CDR3. The gene calls are TRBV7-9 and TRBJ2-3; D is unresolved. The CDR3 covers 12 residues. Trimming stripped 5 bases from V and 0 bases from J, with 3 bases between. Germline V gene lookup returns CDR1 SEHNR and CDR2 FQNEAQ (reference sequence). CDR3 in amino acids: CASSTSTDTQYF. The CDR3 DNA is TGTGCCAGCAGCACCAGCACAGATACGCAGTATTTT.

The chain couples TRBV5-6 to TRBJ1-5; D perhaps matches TRBD1 (5 bases). Germline loops: CDR1 SGHDT, CDR2 YYEEEE. V lost 2 bases to trimming and J lost 7 bases, with 10 bases between them. The CDR3 is 13 residues long. The CDR3 coding sequence is TGTGCCAGCAGCTTTGGGGAGGGGCAGCCCCAGCATTTT. It is translated as CASSFGEGQPQHF.

This chain connects TRBV3-1 (or the pseudogene TRBV3-2) to TRBJ2-3, with a possible D match to TRBD1 (6 bases). The CDR3 length is 16 residues. The V end was cut by 4 bases, the J end by 6 bases, with 20 bases between. Germline CDR1 and CDR2: LGHDT and YNNKEL (reference sequence). The CDR3 nucleotides read TGTGCCAGCAGCCTGAGGCCGGGACAACCGTCGGATACGCAGTATTTT. Protein product: CASSLRPGQPSDTQYF.

The genes are TRBV29-1 and TRBJ2-5; D might be TRBD1 or TRBD2, each matching 6 bases. V was clipped by 4 bases and J by 7 bases, with 16 bases between them. The CDR3 has 13 amino acids. Germline CDR1 reads SQVTM; CDR2 reads ANQGSEA. CDR3 coding DNA: TGCAGCGTTGCGGGACTTCCCAGGGGGACCCAGTACTTC. Translated: CSVAGLPRGTQYF.

V gene TRBV28 combines with J gene TRBJ2-2; 11 bases fit TRBD2. This CDR3 has 14 residues. Losses at the gene ends were 6 bases for V and 5 bases for J; bases not matched to a gene: 2. Germline CDR1 reads MDHEN; CDR2 reads SYDVKM. The CDR3 DNA sequence: TGTGCCAGCAGCAGGACTAGCGGGACCGGGGAGCTGTTTTTT. Its translation: CASSRTSGTGELFF.

The chain carries TRBV9 and TRBJ2-3; no reliable D call. CDR1 is SGDLS and CDR2 is YYNGEE in the germline V gene. CDR3 length equals 15 residues. Trimming removed 3 bases from V and 6 bases from J, with 17 bases in between. CDR3 amino acids: CASSGPDPNTDTQYF. The CDR3 DNA reads TGTGCCAGCAGCGGACCGGACCCAAATACGGATACGCAGTATTTT.

The gene calls are TRBV12-5 and TRBJ1-3; TRBD1 might be the D (5 bases). V lost 1 base and J 0 bases, leaving 13 bases between the germline ends. This CDR3 has 17 amino acids. Germline V CDR1 and CDR2: LGHNT, FRNRAP. As DNA, the CDR3 is TGTGCTAGTGGTTTGGCGGGACCGTATGGCTCTGGAAACACCATATATTTT. Translation: CASGLAGPYGSGNTIYF.

The J gene is TRBJ1-5, the V gene TRBV27; D is possibly TRBD1 (5 bases). The CDR3 has 15 residues. The V end was cut by 6 bases, the J end by 6 bases, with 18 bases between. Germline CDR1 is MNHEY and CDR2 is SMNVEV (reference sequence). For the CDR3, the DNA is TGTGCCAGCAGCCCCCTTATAGGGGAGGTTCAGCCCCAGCATTTT. It yields the protein CASSPLIGEVQPQHF.

The chain is built from TRBV27 and TRBJ1-5; possibly TRBD1 for D (6 bases). Between the trimmed V and J ends, which lost 5 bases and 7 bases, there was a span of 15 bases. Germline CDR1 and CDR2: MNHEY and SMNVEV (reference sequence). This CDR3 is built from 14 residues. The CDR3 coding sequence is TGTGCCAGCAGTGAAGGGGGAGGACGCCAGCCCCAGCATTTT. It is translated as CASSEGGGRQPQHF.

The chain joins TRBV6-5 to TRBJ1-2; TRBD1 matches 10 bases. Looked up from germline, CDR1 is MNHEY and CDR2 is SVGAGI. This CDR3 region has 14 residues. Losses at the gene ends were 6 bases for V and 9 bases for J; bases not matched to a gene: 10. The CDR3 sequence: CASRRAPGQGSYTF. The CDR3 DNA follows: TGTGCCAGCAGGCGTGCCCCGGGACAGGGGAGCTACACCTTC.

The chain joins TRBV5-4 to TRBJ2-5, with unresolved D. Germline CDR1 reads SGHNT; CDR2 reads YYREEE (reference sequence). The V end was cut by 4 bases, the J end by 1 base, with 14 bases between. This CDR3 region has 15 residues. CDR3 in amino acids: CASSMLSLSQETQYF. The CDR3 nucleotides are TGTGCCAGCAGCATGCTCTCCCTGAGCCAAGAGACCCAGTACTTC.

Notes on this clone: This same CDR3 is encoded by further DNA sequences in the sample. The chain carries TRBV12-3 or TRBV12-4 and TRBJ1-2; D is unclear. This CDR3 is built from 13 residues. The V end was cut by 1 base, the J end by 4 bases, with 7 bases between. CDR3 nucleotides: TGTGCCAGCAGTTTAGGCCAGGTCTATGGCTACACCTTC. Protein: CASSLGQVYGYTF.

In this sample, this clone turned up once. The V gene is TRBV7-2, the J gene TRBJ1-1; D not resolved. V shed 2 bases and J shed 1 base, with 11 bases lying between them. The germline V gene has CDR1 SGHTA and CDR2 FQGNSA. There are 15 residues in the CDR3. The CDR3 reads CASSLSRGRNTEAFF. CDR3 bases: TGTGCCAGCAGCTTATCCAGAGGGAGGAACACTGAAGCTTTCTTT.

This chain joins TRBV5-6 and TRBJ2-7; 7 bases agree with TRBD1. The V and J ends lost 6 bases and 2 bases, in that order; junction bases with no gene match: 11. Germline CDR1 SGHDT, CDR2 YYEEEE. The CDR3 spans 15 residues. CDR3 in DNA: TGTGCCAGCACCCAGACAGGGTTGGGGCCCTACGAGCAGTACTTC. Encoded protein: CASTQTGLGPYEQYF.

This rearrangement joins TRBV5-1 to TRBJ2-3; D may be TRBD1 (6 bases). There are 14 residues in the CDR3. Trimming left V 4 bases short and J 2 bases short, with 11 bases between. Germline loops: CDR1 SGHRS, CDR2 YFSETQ. This chain's CDR3 is CASSPGHPTDTQYF. Here the CDR3 DNA reads TGCGCCAGCAGCCCGGGACATCCCACAGATACGCAGTATTTT.

The chain combines TRBV30 with TRBJ2-7; D may match TRBD1 or TRBD2 (5 bases each). Between the trimmed V and J ends, which lost 5 bases and 4 bases, there was a span of 18 bases. The CDR3 sequence is 14 residues long. The germline V gene encodes CDR1 GTSNPN and CDR2 SVGIG (reference sequence). CDR3 sequence reads: CAWRDPGPLYEQYF. As DNA, the CDR3 is TGTGCCTGGCGAGATCCGGGACCTCTGTACGAGCAGTACTTC.

V usage is TRBV9 and J usage is TRBJ2-3; perhaps TRBD2 as D (6 bases). V was shortened by 0 bases and J by 0 bases, with 17 bases between the two germline ends. The CDR3 has 18 residues. Germline values: CDR1 SGDLS, CDR2 YYNGEE. The DNA of the CDR3 is TGTGCCAGCAGCGTAGGCCCCGGGACTCCTACTAGCACAGATACGCAGTATTTT. As protein: CASSVGPGTPTSTDTQYF. The full variable domain, completed using reference TRBV9 and TRBJ2-3, is DSGVTQTPKHLITATGQRVTLRCSPRSGDLSVYWYQQSLDQGLQFLIQYYNGEERAKGNILERFSAQQFPDLHSELNLSSLELGDSALYFCASSVGPGTPTSTDTQYFGPGTRLTVL.

V usage is TRBV7-2 and J usage is TRBJ1-3; 9 nucleotides match TRBD1. The CDR3 runs 14 residues. The V gene end was trimmed by 3 bases and the J gene end by 3 bases; junction bases not matched to a gene: 0. Germline values: CDR1 SGHTA, CDR2 FQGNSA. The chain's CDR3 is CASSLDRGGNTIYF. In nucleotides, the CDR3 is TGTGCCAGCAGCTTGGACAGGGGTGGAAACACCATATATTTT.

The rearrangement joins TRBV18 to TRBJ2-7; unclear D gene. V was clipped by 2 bases and J by 2 bases, with 22 bases between them. CDR3 length equals 18 residues. Germline lookup yields CDR1 KGHSH and CDR2 LQKENI. CDR3 residues: CASSPSEQILIPPYEQYV. CDR3 DNA sequence: TGTGCCAGCTCACCAAGCGAGCAGATCCTAATCCCTCCCTACGAGCAGTACGTC.

This chain links TRBV10-3 with TRBJ1-1; D remains ambiguous. Germline V gives CDR1 ENHRY, CDR2 SYGVKD. The CDR3 has 15 amino acids. Between the trimmed V and J ends, which lost 2 bases and 5 bases, there was a span of 15 bases. DNA for the CDR3: TGTGCCATCAGTGAGAGGAGGTCGGCCGGAACTGAAGCTTTCTTT. This encodes CAISERRSAGTEAFF.

This sequence joins TRBV19 and TRBJ2-7; 7 nucleotides agree with TRBD1. V was pared by 5 bases and J by 8 bases, with 15 bases of the junction left unmatched. CDR3 length: 15 amino acids. CDR1 is LNHDA and CDR2 is SQIVND in the germline V gene (reference sequence). CDR3 DNA: TGTGCCAGTAGTGCCCGGACAGGACAGTGGGGGCAGCAGTACTTC. The encoded protein is CASSARTGQWGQQYF.

This clone was detected only a few times. V gene TRBV6-5 combines with J gene TRBJ1-1, with D unresolved. CDR1 and CDR2 from the germline V gene are MNHEY and SVGAGI. Between the trimmed V and J ends, which lost 2 bases and 3 bases, there was a span of 10 bases. The CDR3 extends over 14 amino acids. This CDR3 is CASSYSAKDTEAFF. The CDR3 bases are TGTGCCAGCAGTTACAGCGCTAAGGACACTGAAGCTTTCTTT.